This TCR beta chain was found in a study of T cell changes during pregnancy in multiple sclerosis. CDR3 size: 13 residues. CDR1 is SGHAT and CDR2 is FQNNGV in the germline V gene. V gave up 3 bases and J gave up 3 bases; unmatched junction bases: 1. Using immunoSEQ multiplex PCR, the repertoire was profiled, and TCRdb retains in-frame clones only, with some absent. This sample has approximately 59,000 clones, with roughly 89% found just once. This TCR came from a female donor in good health, enrolled as a control in a pregnancy study. This specimen was peripheral blood, taken in the third trimester of pregnancy. V gene TRBV11-2 combines with J gene TRBJ1-2; TRBD1 aligns across 7 bases. CDR3 DNA sequence: TGTGCCAGCAGCTTCGGGACAGACTATGGCTACACCTTC. Its protein product is CASSFGTDYGYTF.